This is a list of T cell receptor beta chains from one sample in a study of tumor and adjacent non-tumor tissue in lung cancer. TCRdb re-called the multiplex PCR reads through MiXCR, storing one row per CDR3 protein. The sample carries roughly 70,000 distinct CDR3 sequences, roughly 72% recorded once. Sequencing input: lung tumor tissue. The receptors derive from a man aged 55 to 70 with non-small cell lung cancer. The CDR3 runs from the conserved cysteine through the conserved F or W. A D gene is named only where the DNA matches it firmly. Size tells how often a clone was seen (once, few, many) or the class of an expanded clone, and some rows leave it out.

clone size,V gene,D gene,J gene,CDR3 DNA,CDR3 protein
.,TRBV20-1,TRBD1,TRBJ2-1,TGCAGTACTAAAGCTCCGAGACAGGGGGGCGGTGAGCAGTTCTTC,CSTKAPRQGGGEQFF
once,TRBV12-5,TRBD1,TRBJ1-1,TGTGCTAGTAGTTTGGAGATTTCGGGACAGAGCTTATTGAACACTGAAGCTTTCTTT,CASSLEISGQSLLNTEAFF
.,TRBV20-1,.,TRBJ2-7,TGCAGTGCCACATCTTTGACTCAGCTGGACCTCTACGAGCAATACTTC,CSATSLTQLDLYEQYF
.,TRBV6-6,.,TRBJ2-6,TGTACCAGCGAGGCAGGGAACGGGGCCAACGTCCTGACTTTC,CTSEAGNGANVLTF
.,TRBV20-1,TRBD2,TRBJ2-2,TGCAGTGCTAGACTAGCGGGAAACTCCAGGGAGCTGTTTTTT,CSARLAGNSRELFF
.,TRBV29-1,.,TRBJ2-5,TGTATCGCCTCGCACAGCTACCGCCAAGAGACCCTGTACTTC,CIASHSYRQETLYF
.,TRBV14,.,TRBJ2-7,TGTGCCAGCAGACAAGAAGACTCACGGTACGAGCAGTACTTC,CASRQEDSRYEQYF
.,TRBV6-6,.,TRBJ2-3,TGTGCCAGTATGACCCAAGCAGATACGCAGTATTTT,CASMTQADTQYF
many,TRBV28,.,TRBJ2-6,TGTGCCAGTTTCCGGGACGGCTCTGGGGCCAACGTCCTGACTTTC,CASFRDGSGANVLTF
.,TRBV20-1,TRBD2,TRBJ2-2,TGTAGTGCCTGGCTAGCGGGGGAGAACACCGGGGAGCTGTATTTT,CSAWLAGENTGELYF
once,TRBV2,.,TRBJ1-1,TGTGCCAACAGTCGCGGGGGACTGAACACCGAAGCTTTCTTT,CANSRGGLNTEAFF
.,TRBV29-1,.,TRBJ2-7,TGCATAGTTGGCAAGGGCTACGAGCAGTACTTC,CIVGKGYEQYF
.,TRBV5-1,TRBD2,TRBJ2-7,TGCGCCAGCAGAGGTGTGTCTAGCGGGAGCTACGAGCAGTACTTC,CASRGVSSGSYEQYF
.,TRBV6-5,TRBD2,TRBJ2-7,TGTGCCAGCAGTCACTCGAGGCGGGAGACGGACGATCAGAACTTC,CASSHSRRETDDQNF
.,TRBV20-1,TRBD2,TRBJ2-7,TGCAGAGACACATCTTTGACTCAGCGGGAACTCTACGAGCAGTACTTC,CRDTSLTQRELYEQYF
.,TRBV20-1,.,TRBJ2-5,TGCAGTCCTACACAGGAAGTGACCCAGTACTTC,CSPTQEVTQYF
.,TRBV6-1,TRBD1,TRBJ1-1,TGTGCCAGCAAGCAGGGGGCGTGGAAAACTGAAGATTTCTTT,CASKQGAWKTEDFF
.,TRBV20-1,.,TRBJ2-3,TGCAGTGCTGAGGGCGCCGGGACACTGAACTGGTATAGCAATCAGCCCCAGTATTTT,CSAEGAGTLNWYSNQPQYF
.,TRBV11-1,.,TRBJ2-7,TGTGCCAGCAGTCCCGGGGCAGACTACGAGCAGTACTTC,CASSPGADYEQYF
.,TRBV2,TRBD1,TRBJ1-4,TGTGCCAGCACCGTTACGACAGGGACTTATGAAAAACTGTTTTTT,CASTVTTGTYEKLFF
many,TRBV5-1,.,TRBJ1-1,TGCGCCAGCAGCTTGAACAGGCTCATGAACACTGAAGCTTTCTTT,CASSLNRLMNTEAFF
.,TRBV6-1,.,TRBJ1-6,TGTGCCAGCAGTGAAACCTTCCCTGGCTATAATTCACCCCTTCACTTT,CASSETFPGYNSPLHF
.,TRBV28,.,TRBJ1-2,TGTGCCAGCAGTTATGGGGCCGGGGTTTTCTATGGCTACACCTTC,CASSYGAGVFYGYTF
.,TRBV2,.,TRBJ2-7,TGTGCCAGCAGTGAACAGGGATTTAACGAGCAGTACTTC,CASSEQGFNEQYF
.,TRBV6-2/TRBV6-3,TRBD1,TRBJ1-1,TGTGCCAGCCGCGAGACAGGGGTGAACACTGAAGCTTTCTTT,CASRETGVNTEAFF
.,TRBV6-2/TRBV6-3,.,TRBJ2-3,TGTACCTGTATCGGGAGTAGCACAGATAAGCAGTATTTT,CTCIGSSTDKQYF
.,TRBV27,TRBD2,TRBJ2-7,TGTGCCAGCAGTCTCACCGGGACTAGCCTGGGTAGATCCGAGCAGTACTTC,CASSLTGTSLGRSEQYF
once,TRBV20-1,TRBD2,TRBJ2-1,TGCAGTGCTCCGGGACTAGCGGTCCGGGGCTCGGATGAGCATTTCTTC,CSAPGLAVRGSDEHFF
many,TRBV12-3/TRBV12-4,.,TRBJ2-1,TGTGCCAGCAGTCCGAGACTAACGGGACAGTTCTTC,CASSPRLTGQFF
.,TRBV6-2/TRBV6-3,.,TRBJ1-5,TGTGCCAGCAGTCTCTCTGGACGTTCCAATCAGCCCCACTATTTT,CASSLSGRSNQPHYF
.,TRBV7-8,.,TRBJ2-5,TGTGCCAGCAGATTAGATGAAACGAGTGAGACCCAGTACTTC,CASRLDETSETQYF
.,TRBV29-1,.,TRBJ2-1,TGCAGCGTTCGTAAAACTTCCTCCTACAATGAGCAGTTCTTC,CSVRKTSSYNEQFF
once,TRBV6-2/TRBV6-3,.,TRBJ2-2,TGTGCCAGCAGTTCCGCCGGACTTGCGGGATATGGAGACATCGGGGAGCTGTTTTTT,CASSSAGLAGYGDIGELFF
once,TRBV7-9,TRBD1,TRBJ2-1,TGTGCCAGCAGCCGGGACAGGGTCGAGGATGACCAGTTCTTC,CASSRDRVEDDQFF
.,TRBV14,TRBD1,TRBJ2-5,TGTCTCAGCAGCCTCAGGGGGCTCGGGGAGACCCAGTACTTC,CLSSLRGLGETQYF
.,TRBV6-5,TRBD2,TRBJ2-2,TGTGTCAGCAGCTCCTGGACTAGCGGGAGAACCGGGGAGCTGTTTTTT,CVSSSWTSGRTGELFF
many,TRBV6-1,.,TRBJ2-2,TGTGCCAGCCGGGACACCTCGAACACCGGGGAGCTGTTTTTT,CASRDTSNTGELFF
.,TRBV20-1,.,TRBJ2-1,TGCAGTGCTCCCTCCCGTGGGAGGGGGGCCTACAATGTGCAGTTCTTC,CSAPSRGRGAYNVQFF
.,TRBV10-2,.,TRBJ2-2,TGCACCAGCAGATCTACGGGCACCGGGGAGCTGTTTTTT,CTSRSTGTGELFF
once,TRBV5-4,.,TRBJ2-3,TGTACAAGCAGCTCGCGGACTGTTGATAAGCAGTATTTT,CTSSSRTVDKQYF
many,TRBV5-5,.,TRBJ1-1,TGTGCCAGCAGCCTTGATGGAAAGGCTTTCTTT,CASSLDGKAFF
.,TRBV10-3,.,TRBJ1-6,TGTGCCACACGGGGTGGCGATTCACCTCTAAACTTT,CATRGGDSPLNF
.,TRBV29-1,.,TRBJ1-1,TGCAACGTTGAACTCGGCCCGGATGGAGCTTTCTTT,CNVELGPDGAFF
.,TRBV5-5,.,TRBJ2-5,TGTGCCAGCAGTCATACGGGACGGAACGAGAACCAGTACTTC,CASSHTGRNENQYF
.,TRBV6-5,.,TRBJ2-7,TGTGCCAGCGGACCCGGACTAACGGGAAACGGGCAGTACTTC,CASGPGLTGNGQYF
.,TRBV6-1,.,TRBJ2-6,TGTGCCATCACCCGAAGGAACAGCATGCTTACGGGGGCCAACGTCCTGATTTTC,CAITRRNSMLTGANVLIF
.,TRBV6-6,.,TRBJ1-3,TGTGCCAGCAGTTACAGGGTATTTGGAAACACCATATATTTT,CASSYRVFGNTIYF
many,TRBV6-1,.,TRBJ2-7,TGTGCCAGCAGTGAATCGGTCGGGGAGATCTTCTACGAGCAGTACTTC,CASSESVGEIFYEQYF